Listed below are T cell receptor beta chains from one sample, sequenced in a study of shared clonotypes between healthy human individuals. Profiling relied on immunoSEQ multiplex PCR, and the TCRdb table lists in-frame clones only, not all of them. This sample carries roughly 2 million clones, 90% to 95% of them seen once, and the ten largest clones take 0.1% to 0.15%. Sequencing input: naive CD4+ T cells sorted from blood. The receptor source for this set is a man between 18 and 29 years old in good health. CDR3s include the opening cysteine and the closing phenylalanine or tryptophan. A D gene is named only where the DNA matches it firmly. Size values are once, few and many counts, or a class for expanded clones, and some rows have none.

cdr3_aa: CASSEALPTGKKISGNTIYF; cdr3_nt: TGTGCCAGCAGTGAAGCCCTTCCGACAGGGAAAAAGATCTCTGGAAACACCATATATTTT; cdr3_length: 20; j_call: TRBJ1-3; clone_size: .; d_call: TRBD1; v_call: TRBV2
cdr3_aa: CASSPQRQGARDEQFF; cdr3_nt: TGTGCCAGCTCACCCCAACGACAGGGTGCGAGGGATGAGCAGTTCTTC; cdr3_length: 16; j_call: TRBJ2-1; clone_size: .; d_call: TRBD1; v_call: TRBV18
cdr3_aa: CATSRGDESGGYTF; cdr3_nt: TGTGCCACCAGCAGAGGGGACGAATCAGGTGGCTACACCTTC; cdr3_length: 14; j_call: TRBJ1-2; clone_size: .; d_call: .; v_call: TRBV15
cdr3_aa: CASSYRDIVGGTEAFF; cdr3_nt: TGTGCCAGCAGCTACCGGGACATAGTAGGGGGCACTGAAGCTTTCTTT; cdr3_length: 16; j_call: TRBJ1-1; clone_size: .; d_call: .; v_call: TRBV2
cdr3_aa: CASSLTSGQPYEQYF; cdr3_nt: TGTGCCAGCAGCTTAACTAGCGGACAACCCTACGAGCAGTACTTC; cdr3_length: 15; j_call: TRBJ2-7; clone_size: .; d_call: TRBD2; v_call: TRBV13
cdr3_aa: CASSYSGQFEQYF; cdr3_nt: TGTGCCAGCAGTTACTCGGGACAGTTCGAGCAGTACTTC; cdr3_length: 13; j_call: TRBJ2-7; clone_size: .; d_call: TRBD1; v_call: TRBV6-6
cdr3_aa: CASSQEVGSGTQYF; cdr3_nt: TGTGCCAGCTCTCAAGAAGTGGGCTCTGGGACCCAGTACTTC; cdr3_length: 14; j_call: TRBJ2-5; clone_size: once; d_call: .; v_call: TRBV18
cdr3_aa: CASSADRNTEAFF; cdr3_nt: TGTGCCAGCAGCGCTGACAGGAACACTGAAGCTTTCTTT; cdr3_length: 13; j_call: TRBJ1-1; clone_size: .; d_call: .; v_call: TRBV5-4
cdr3_aa: CASSGNRPHEQFF; cdr3_nt: TGTGCCAGCAGTGGAAACAGGCCCCATGAGCAGTTCTTC; cdr3_length: 13; j_call: TRBJ2-1; clone_size: .; d_call: .; v_call: TRBV6-1
cdr3_aa: CSVIGPGGYTF; cdr3_nt: TGCAGCGTAATAGGGCCAGGGGGCTACACCTTC; cdr3_length: 11; j_call: TRBJ1-2; clone_size: .; d_call: .; v_call: TRBV29-1
cdr3_aa: CASSGSLDEQFF; cdr3_nt: TGCGCCAGCAGCGGGAGCCTTGATGAGCAGTTCTTC; cdr3_length: 12; j_call: TRBJ2-1; clone_size: .; d_call: .; v_call: TRBV5-1
cdr3_aa: CASSPRTDSNQPQHF; cdr3_nt: TGTGCCAGCAGCCCTCGGACGGATAGCAATCAGCCCCAGCATTTT; cdr3_length: 15; j_call: TRBJ1-5; clone_size: once; d_call: .; v_call: TRBV7-9
cdr3_aa: CASSLQGGYGYTF; cdr3_nt: TGCGCCAGCAGCCTACAGGGGGGCTATGGCTACACCTTC; cdr3_length: 13; j_call: TRBJ1-2; clone_size: .; d_call: TRBD1; v_call: TRBV10-2
cdr3_aa: CASSRPNEKLFF; cdr3_nt: TGTGCCAGCAGTAGACCGAATGAAAAACTGTTTTTT; cdr3_length: 12; j_call: TRBJ1-4; clone_size: .; d_call: .; v_call: TRBV6-1
cdr3_aa: CASSSGGQFIGLGYTF; cdr3_nt: TGTGCCAGCAGTTCTGGGGGACAGTTCATTGGCCTTGGCTACACCTTC; cdr3_length: 16; j_call: TRBJ1-2; clone_size: .; d_call: TRBD1; v_call: TRBV28
cdr3_aa: CASSITSGRHETQYF; cdr3_nt: TGTGCCAGCAGCATTACTAGCGGGAGGCATGAGACCCAGTACTTC; cdr3_length: 15; j_call: TRBJ2-5; clone_size: once; d_call: TRBD2; v_call: TRBV11-2
cdr3_aa: CASSYGSNQPQHF; cdr3_nt: TGTGCCAGCAGTTATGGTAGCAATCAGCCCCAGCATTTT; cdr3_length: 13; j_call: TRBJ1-5; clone_size: .; d_call: .; v_call: TRBV6-5
cdr3_aa: CASSPGTIRGSPLHF; cdr3_nt: TGTGCCAGCAGCCCCGGGACAATCAGGGGGTCACCCCTCCACTTT; cdr3_length: 15; j_call: TRBJ1-6; clone_size: .; d_call: TRBD1; v_call: TRBV6-5
cdr3_aa: CASSYGTGPYNSPLHF; cdr3_nt: TGTGCCAGCAGTTACGGGACAGGGCCCTATAATTCACCCCTCCACTTT; cdr3_length: 16; j_call: TRBJ1-6; clone_size: .; d_call: TRBD1; v_call: TRBV6-5
cdr3_aa: CTNRGSIRGRRNEQFF; cdr3_nt: TGCACCAACAGGGGAAGTATCCGGGGGAGGAGGAATGAGCAGTTCTTC; cdr3_length: 16; j_call: TRBJ2-1; clone_size: .; d_call: .; v_call: TRBV1
cdr3_aa: CASRDLTAQETQYF; cdr3_nt: TGCGCCAGCAGAGATTTGACAGCCCAAGAGACCCAGTACTTC; cdr3_length: 14; j_call: TRBJ2-5; clone_size: .; d_call: .; v_call: TRBV5-1
cdr3_aa: CASSWTRETQYF; cdr3_nt: TGTGCCAGCAGTTGGACCAGAGAGACCCAGTACTTC; cdr3_length: 12; j_call: TRBJ2-5; clone_size: .; d_call: .; v_call: TRBV2
cdr3_aa: CATSQAKNIQYF; cdr3_nt: TGTGCCACAAGTCAAGCCAAAAACATTCAGTACTTC; cdr3_length: 12; j_call: TRBJ2-4; clone_size: few; d_call: .; v_call: TRBV2
cdr3_aa: CASSKGQGMVTEAFF; cdr3_nt: TGTGCCAGCAGCAAGGGACAGGGAATGGTCACTGAAGCTTTCTTT; cdr3_length: 15; j_call: TRBJ1-1; clone_size: .; d_call: TRBD1; v_call: TRBV4-2
cdr3_aa: CASSLASGRSADTQYF; cdr3_nt: TGTGCCAGCAGCTTGGCCAGCGGGAGGAGCGCAGATACGCAGTATTTT; cdr3_length: 16; j_call: TRBJ2-3; clone_size: .; d_call: TRBD2; v_call: TRBV5-4
cdr3_aa: CASSLFKFYEQYF; cdr3_nt: TGTGCCAGCAGTTTATTTAAATTCTACGAGCAGTACTTC; cdr3_length: 13; j_call: TRBJ2-7; clone_size: .; d_call: .; v_call: TRBV28
cdr3_aa: CASSRLEQEHYGYTF; cdr3_nt: TGCGCCAGCAGCCGACTGGAGCAGGAGCACTATGGCTACACCTTC; cdr3_length: 15; j_call: TRBJ1-2; clone_size: .; d_call: .; v_call: TRBV4-3
cdr3_aa: CASSIGPKTESPLHF; cdr3_nt: TGTGCCAGCAGCATAGGCCCAAAGACAGAGTCACCCCTCCACTTT; cdr3_length: 15; j_call: TRBJ1-6; clone_size: .; d_call: .; v_call: TRBV11-1
cdr3_aa: CASSFPGQGVFGYTF; cdr3_nt: TGTGCCAGCAGCTTCCCGGGGCAGGGGGTCTTCGGCTACACCTTC; cdr3_length: 15; j_call: TRBJ1-2; clone_size: .; d_call: TRBD1; v_call: TRBV7-2
cdr3_aa: CASSTTRETQYF; cdr3_nt: TGTGCCAGCAGCACCACACGAGAGACCCAGTACTTC; cdr3_length: 12; j_call: TRBJ2-5; clone_size: .; d_call: .; v_call: TRBV6-5
cdr3_aa: CASRNTGYSNQPQHF; cdr3_nt: TGTGCCAGCAGAAACACAGGGTATAGCAATCAGCCCCAGCATTTT; cdr3_length: 15; j_call: TRBJ1-5; clone_size: .; d_call: .; v_call: TRBV6-6
cdr3_aa: CASSLSTANNSPLHF; cdr3_nt: TGTGCCAGCAGTCTCTCGACAGCAAACAATTCACCCCTCCACTTT; cdr3_length: 15; j_call: TRBJ1-6; clone_size: .; d_call: .; v_call: TRBV6-6
cdr3_aa: CASSDGTGQNNEQFF; cdr3_nt: TGTGCCAGTAGTGACGGGACAGGCCAGAACAATGAGCAGTTCTTC; cdr3_length: 15; j_call: TRBJ2-1; clone_size: .; d_call: TRBD1; v_call: TRBV19
cdr3_aa: CASRATGELFF; cdr3_nt: TGTGCCAGCAGGGCGACCGGGGAGCTGTTTTTT; cdr3_length: 11; j_call: TRBJ2-2; clone_size: .; d_call: .; v_call: TRBV6-6
cdr3_aa: CASSQGSVHEKLFF; cdr3_nt: TGCGCCAGCAGCCAAGGAAGCGTTCATGAAAAACTGTTTTTT; cdr3_length: 14; j_call: TRBJ1-4; clone_size: .; d_call: .; v_call: TRBV4-1
cdr3_aa: CASSDRSLNEKLFF; cdr3_nt: TGTGCCAGCAGTGACAGAAGCCTTAATGAAAAACTGTTTTTT; cdr3_length: 14; j_call: TRBJ1-4; clone_size: .; d_call: .; v_call: TRBV2
cdr3_aa: CASSGQTGNTEAFF; cdr3_nt: TGTGCCAGCAGTGGCCAGACAGGGAACACTGAAGCTTTCTTT; cdr3_length: 14; j_call: TRBJ1-1; clone_size: .; d_call: .; v_call: TRBV25-1
cdr3_aa: CASSFSSWADTQYF; cdr3_nt: TGTGCCAGCAGCTTCTCCTCTTGGGCAGATACGCAGTATTTT; cdr3_length: 14; j_call: TRBJ2-3; clone_size: .; d_call: .; v_call: TRBV7-6
cdr3_aa: CASSEPLGRPSYGYTF; cdr3_nt: TGTGCCAGCAGTGAACCCTTGGGCAGGCCGTCCTATGGCTACACCTTC; cdr3_length: 16; j_call: TRBJ1-2; clone_size: .; d_call: .; v_call: TRBV6-1
cdr3_aa: CASSRSYNSPLHF; cdr3_nt: TGTGCCAGCAGTCGCTCCTATAATTCACCCCTCCACTTT; cdr3_length: 13; j_call: TRBJ1-6; clone_size: .; d_call: .; v_call: TRBV6-5
cdr3_aa: CASSLVVLAGRTYEQYF; cdr3_nt: TGTGCCAGCAGCTTAGTTGTCCTAGCGGGACGCACCTACGAGCAGTACTTC; cdr3_length: 17; j_call: TRBJ2-7; clone_size: .; d_call: TRBD2; v_call: TRBV7-2
cdr3_aa: CAISEYKQWVTGELFF; cdr3_nt: TGTGCCATCAGTGAGTATAAACAGTGGGTCACCGGGGAGCTGTTTTTT; cdr3_length: 16; j_call: TRBJ2-2; clone_size: .; d_call: .; v_call: TRBV10-3
cdr3_aa: CASSTQGADLGNTIYF; cdr3_nt: TGTGCCAGCAGCACCCAGGGAGCCGACCTTGGAAACACCATATATTTT; cdr3_length: 16; j_call: TRBJ1-3; clone_size: .; d_call: .; v_call: TRBV9
cdr3_aa: CASSLAQSNQPQHF; cdr3_nt: TGTGCCAGCAGCTTAGCTCAGAGCAATCAGCCCCAGCATTTT; cdr3_length: 14; j_call: TRBJ1-5; clone_size: once; d_call: .; v_call: TRBV7-8
cdr3_aa: CASSGLAAEQYF; cdr3_nt: TGTGCCAGCAGTGGTCTAGCGGCCGAGCAGTACTTC; cdr3_length: 12; j_call: TRBJ2-7; clone_size: once; d_call: TRBD2; v_call: TRBV2
cdr3_aa: CASSESGRGYEQYF; cdr3_nt: TGCGCCAGCAGTGAGTCGGGCAGGGGCTACGAGCAGTACTTC; cdr3_length: 14; j_call: TRBJ2-7; clone_size: .; d_call: .; v_call: TRBV10-2
cdr3_aa: CAWRQGSSYNEQFF; cdr3_nt: TGTGCCTGGCGACAGGGGAGCTCCTACAATGAGCAGTTCTTC; cdr3_length: 14; j_call: TRBJ2-1; clone_size: .; d_call: TRBD1; v_call: TRBV30
cdr3_aa: CASSGEGSSYNEQFF; cdr3_nt: TGTGCCAGCAGCGGTGAAGGGAGCTCCTACAATGAGCAGTTCTTC; cdr3_length: 15; j_call: TRBJ2-1; clone_size: once; d_call: .; v_call: TRBV9
cdr3_aa: CASSKGGPYEQYF; cdr3_nt: TGTGCCAGCAGTAAGGGGGGGCCCTACGAGCAGTACTTC; cdr3_length: 13; j_call: TRBJ2-7; clone_size: once; d_call: .; v_call: TRBV6-6
cdr3_aa: CASSRAGSGNTIYF; cdr3_nt: TGTGCCAGCAGCCGCGCAGGGTCTGGAAACACCATATATTTT; cdr3_length: 14; j_call: TRBJ1-3; clone_size: .; d_call: .; v_call: TRBV7-6
cdr3_aa: CASSLGGPSGNTIYF; cdr3_nt: TGTGCCAGCAGCTTAGGGGGTCCCTCTGGAAACACCATATATTTT; cdr3_length: 15; j_call: TRBJ1-3; clone_size: many; d_call: .; v_call: TRBV11-2
cdr3_aa: CASKGQSREKLFF; cdr3_nt: TGTGCCAGCAAGGGACAGTCGAGAGAAAAACTGTTTTTT; cdr3_length: 13; j_call: TRBJ1-4; clone_size: .; d_call: TRBD1; v_call: TRBV2